The 27 T cell receptor beta chains below come from one sample, sequenced in a study of breast tumors, draining lymph nodes, adjacent tissues. MiXCR was run by TCRdb on the multiplex PCR reads, yielding one entry per CDR3 protein. The data hold fewer than 200,000 distinct CDR3 sequences, with about 30% observed a single time. Samples came from axillary lymph nodes draining the breast cancer. The sequenced sample consisted of axillary lymph node tissue. The receptors originated from a female donor with breast cancer. Some clones in this sample may be carry-over from other donors' samples.

In this sample, this clonotype turned up many times. Germline and junction disagree at one end, which may indicate a read error. V is TRBV7-7 and J is TRBJ2-1, with D possibly TRBD2 on 7 matching bases. Germline CDR1 SSHAT, CDR2 FNYEAQ (reference sequence). The CDR3 has 15 amino acids. The CDR3 bases are TGTGCTAGCAGCTTCGCTAGCGGCCAGGGGAATGAGCAGTTCTTC. As protein: CASSFASGQGNEQFF. Combining the CDR3 with reference TRBV7-7 and TRBJ2-1 gives the whole variable domain GAGVSQSPRYKVTKRGQDVTLRCDPISSHATLYWYQQALGQGPEFLTYFNYEAQPDKSGLPSDRFSAERPEGSISTLTIQRTEQRDSAMYRCASSFASGQGNEQFFGPGTRLTVL.

This clonotype was picked up many times. The J gene is TRBJ1-5, the V gene TRBV7-8, with D hard to call. This CDR3 is built from 14 residues. Germline V gene lookup returns CDR1 SGHVS and CDR2 FQNEAQ. The V end was cut by 1 base, the J end by 4 bases, with 8 bases between. This CDR3 reads CASSLVQSNQPQHF. The CDR3 region has the DNA TGTGCCAGCAGCTTAGTCCAGAGTAATCAGCCCCAGCATTTT.

This clonotype was detected a few times. This sequence joins TRBV2 and TRBJ1-1; 9 bases are a match to TRBD1. The CDR3 covers 14 residues. Germline lookup yields CDR1 SNHLY and CDR2 FYNNEI. With V trimmed by 6 bases and J by 4 bases, 6 bases remained unmatched. The CDR3 is CASRIETGGTEAFF. CDR3 nucleotide sequence: TGTGCCAGCAGGATCGAGACAGGGGGCACTGAAGCTTTCTTT.

This clonotype was counted between two and nine times. The chain joins TRBV5-1 to TRBJ1-1, with D possibly matching TRBD1 (5 bases). The CDR3 sequence is 14 residues long. Trimming cost V 5 bases and J 2 bases, with 13 bases left between them. CDR1 is SGHRS, CDR2 YFSETQ, per germline. The CDR3 loop reads CASRTQTGNTEAFF. In DNA, the CDR3 is TGCGCCAGCAGAACACAAACAGGAAACACTGAAGCTTTCTTT.

This clonotype was recorded at least ten times. The chain has TRBV2 and TRBJ1-2; the match to TRBD1 covers 8 bases. The CDR3 runs to 14 residues. Per germline, CDR1 SNHLY and CDR2 FYNNEI. J lost 3 bases, V lost 5 bases, and 5 bases had no gene match. CDR3 loop: CASSLDREDYGYTF. CDR3 coding DNA: TGTGCCAGCAGTCTGGACAGGGAAGACTATGGCTACACCTTC. The entire variable domain, with the rest obtained from reference TRBV2 and TRBJ1-2, is as follows: EPEVTQTPSHQVTQMGQEVILRCVPISNHLYFYWYRQILGQKVEFLVSFYNNEISEKSEIFDDQFSVERPDGSNFTLKIRSTKLEDSAMYFCASSLDREDYGYTFGSGTRLTVV.

This clonotype was detected many times. V and J are TRBV10-3 and TRBJ2-3; D may be TRBD2 (6 bases). V was shortened by 2 bases and J by 7 bases, with 10 bases between the two germline ends. Germline V CDR1 and CDR2: ENHRY, SYGVKD. The CDR3 runs 13 residues. The CDR3 DNA reads as TGTGCCATCAGTGAGCTAGCGACTAATACGCAGTATTTT. It is translated as CAISELATNTQYF.

The J gene is TRBJ1-6, the V gene TRBV9; 9 bases agree with TRBD1. Trimming removed 4 bases from V and 10 bases from J; junction bases left unmatched: 15. CDR1 SGDLS and CDR2 YYNGEE come from the germline V gene. The CDR3 spans 17 residues. The DNA of the CDR3 is TGTGCCAGCAGCCACACCCCTCGGGGACAGGGAGAATCACCCCTCCACTTT. Its translation is CASSHTPRGQGESPLHF.

This clonotype has more than one count but fewer than ten. Just one base apart from a much larger clone, this may be a read error. The V gene is TRBV18, the J gene TRBJ2-5; unclear D gene. Germline CDR1 and CDR2: KGHSH and LQKENI. This CDR3 region has 13 residues. V lost 1 base to trimming and J lost 4 bases, with 7 bases between them. Written as DNA, the CDR3 is TGTGCCAGCTCACCACAGGGCCCAGAGACCCAGTACTTC. Its protein product is CASSPQGPETQYF. Based on the CDR3 plus reference TRBV18 and TRBJ2-5, the full variable domain is NAGVMQNPRHLVRRRGQEARLRCSPMKGHSHVYWYRQLPEEGLKFMVYLQKENIIDESGMPKERFSAEFPKEGPSILRIQQVVRGDSAAYFCASSPQGPETQYFGPGTRLLVL.

This clonotype came up a few times. The chain has TRBV6-1 and TRBJ2-7, with 10 bases aligning to TRBD2. Germline assignment: CDR1 MNHNS and CDR2 SASEGT. This CDR3 is built from 18 residues. V shed 7 bases and J 5 bases; nucleotides not matched to a gene: 20. The CDR3 coding sequence is TGTGCCAGCATGCCGATCTATCTCCTTCTAGCGGGAGAGGACGAGCAGTACTTC. Amino acid sequence: CASMPIYLLLAGEDEQYF.

This clonotype was seen a few times. The genes are TRBV27 and TRBJ2-7, with 7 bases that match TRBD2. Germline CDR1 reads MNHEY; CDR2 reads SMNVEV (reference sequence). This CDR3 has 12 amino acids. With 5 bases clipped from V and 6 bases from J, the junction kept 4 bases outside the gene matches. This CDR3 is CASSLWGGEQYF. The CDR3 bases are TGTGCCAGCAGTCTCTGGGGGGGCGAGCAGTACTTC.

Many counts were recorded for this clonotype. The chain has TRBV27 and TRBJ1-5; D gene unclear. Trimming removed 3 bases at V and 7 bases at J, with 10 bases between. Per the germline V gene, CDR1 is MNHEY and CDR2 is SMNVEV (reference sequence). CDR3 length: 13 residues. CDR3 amino acids: CASSFVVGQPQHF. CDR3 bases: TGTGCCAGCAGTTTTGTAGTGGGGCAGCCCCAGCATTTT.

In this sample, this clonotype turned up a few times. This sequence may be a read error, since a much larger clone differs from it by one base. The chain carries TRBV12-3 or TRBV12-4 and TRBJ2-1; D is possibly TRBD2 (6 bases). Trimming removed 6 bases at V and 6 bases at J, with 15 bases between. The CDR3 contains 14 residues. CDR3 sequence: CASSFAVGGNEQFF. The CDR3 region has the DNA TGTGCCAGCAGCTTCGCGGTGGGGGGCAATGAGCAGTTCTTC.

This clonotype appeared many times. The chain is built from TRBV7-9 and TRBJ2-5; 8 positions agree with TRBD1. The CDR3 covers 14 residues. The V and J ends lost 3 bases and 5 bases, in that order; junction bases with no gene match: 5. Germline-derived CDR1 and CDR2 are SEHNR and FQNEAQ (reference sequence). CDR3 nucleotides: TGTGCCAGCAGCTTGGAGACAGGGGAGGAGACCCAGTACTTC. This translates into CASSLETGEETQYF.

This clonotype was seen ten or more times. The chain recombines TRBV6-5 with TRBJ1-2; D uncertain. Per germline, CDR1 MNHEY and CDR2 SVGAGI. The CDR3 runs to 13 residues. The V end was cut by 0 bases, the J end by 8 bases, with 10 bases between. The CDR3 DNA reads TGTGCCAGCAGTTACTCGACTTGGGAAGGCTACACCTTC. Translated, it gives CASSYSTWEGYTF.

J is TRBJ2-1 and V is TRBV20-1, with D unresolved. Deletions cut 3 bases from V and 2 bases from J, with 11 bases between. CDR1 is DFQATT, CDR2 SNEGSKA, per germline (reference sequence). The CDR3 runs 14 residues. The CDR3 loop is CSARGPSAYNEQFF. The CDR3 DNA reads TGCAGTGCTAGGGGTCCGTCAGCCTACAATGAGCAGTTCTTC.

This clonotype ranks as medium-sized (0.01 to 0.1%). The genes are TRBV5-5 and TRBJ2-7; 10 nucleotides line up with TRBD1. CDR3 size: 14 residues. Looked up from germline, CDR1 is SGHKS and CDR2 is YYEKEE (reference sequence). The V and J ends lost 2 bases and 4 bases, in that order; junction bases with no gene match: 3. The CDR3 DNA reads TGTGCCAGCAGCTTCCGACAGGGGGCGTACGAGCAGTACTTC. Translated, it gives CASSFRQGAYEQYF.

Worth noting for this clonotype: Likely a read error: the CDR3 ends without its conserved phenylalanine or tryptophan. The J gene is TRBJ1-4, the V gene TRBV20-1, with no clear D. V shed 5 bases and J shed 11 bases, with 21 bases lying between them. Looked up from germline, CDR1 is DFQATT and CDR2 is SNEGSKA (reference sequence). The CDR3 is 14 residues long. The CDR3 bases are TGCAGTGCTTCTAAAGGTCCGGGAAAGGAGAAACTGTTTTTA. Translating gives CSASKGPGKEKLFL.

The chain employs TRBV29-1 and TRBJ2-5, with a tentative D call TRBD2 (5 bases). CDR1 and CDR2 from the germline V gene are SQVTM and ANQGSEA. The CDR3 is 12 amino acids. Trimming removed 4 bases from V and 7 bases from J, with 13 bases in between. The CDR3 spells CSVARPEGTQYF. The CDR3 DNA reads TGCAGCGTTGCGAGGCCCGAGGGGACCCAGTACTTC. The variable domain in full, with the rest retrieved from reference TRBV29-1 and TRBJ2-5, is SAVISQKPSRDICQRGTSLTIQCQVDSQVTMMFWYRQQPGQSLTLIATANQGSEATYESGFVIDKFPISRPNLTFSTLTVSNMSPEDSSIYLCSVARPEGTQYFGPGTRLLVL.

This clonotype appeared many times. The chain recombines TRBV4-1 with TRBJ2-3, with D perhaps matching TRBD1 (7 bases). The CDR3 covers 17 residues. V lost 8 bases and J 4 bases, leaving 25 bases between the germline ends. The germline gives CDR1 MGHRA, CDR2 YSYEKL. In DNA, the CDR3 is TGCGCCAGCTCCCCCCTAAGACAGGGTGGAGGGTCAGATACGCAGTATTTT. This sequence encodes CASSPLRQGGGSDTQYF.

This clonotype came up many times. V and J are TRBV6-4 and TRBJ2-3; the D gene is possibly TRBD2 (5 bases). CDR3 length: 13 residues. The ends were cut back, 3 bases at V and 7 bases at J, with 11 bases in the middle. The germline V gene encodes CDR1 MRHNA and CDR2 SNTAGT. The CDR3 DNA follows: TGTGCCAGCAGTGAGGTAGGAGGAAATACGCAGTATTTT. Its translation is CASSEVGGNTQYF.

This clonotype appeared a few times. A read error is possible here, since a much larger clone lies one base away. This chain uses TRBV7-9 with TRBJ2-7; perhaps TRBD1 as D (5 bases). CDR3 size: 14 residues. Germline loops: CDR1 SEHNR, CDR2 FQNEAQ (reference sequence). CDR3 protein: CASSLLGRAYEQCF. DNA for the CDR3: TGTGCCAGCAGCTTACTGGGCAGGGCCTACGAGCAGTGCTTC.

This clonotype was picked up a small number of times. The chain is built from TRBV12-3 or TRBV12-4 and TRBJ2-1; D tentatively fits TRBD1 or TRBD2 (5 bases each). The CDR3 length is 15 residues. V was trimmed by 6 bases and J by 2 bases, leaving 14 bases between them. As DNA, the CDR3 is TGTGCCAGCAGCCTGGGGGACGGCCCCTACAATGAGCAGTTCTTC. This encodes CASSLGDGPYNEQFF.

This chain uses TRBV6-1 with TRBJ2-3; 9 bases match TRBD2. V was clipped by 2 bases and J by 2 bases; unmatched bases: 5. The germline gives CDR1 MNHNS, CDR2 SASEGT. The CDR3 runs 16 residues. The chain's CDR3 is CASSEWGGGATDTQYF. CDR3 in DNA: TGTGCCAGCAGTGAATGGGGCGGGGGGGCCACAGATACGCAGTATTTT.

This clonotype was counted ten times or more. It may be a read error: a sequence one base away is much more abundant. CDR3 in DNA: TGTGCCAGCAGCTTGGGGACTACCGGGAGTGGGTATGAGCAGTTCTTC. This encodes CASSLGTTGSGYEQFF. The genes are TRBV5-8 and TRBJ2-1; D might be TRBD2 (6 bases). This CDR3 is built from 16 residues. With 0 bases removed from V and 8 bases from J, the gap between germline ends came to 18 bases. Germline CDR1 is SGHTS and CDR2 is YDEGEE.

This clonotype was seen only a few times. The V and J genes are TRBV6-1 and TRBJ1-2; D is perhaps TRBD1 (6 bases). The CDR3 runs 13 residues. V was clipped by 6 bases and J by 4 bases, with 12 bases between them. Germline V gene data show CDR1 as MNHNS and CDR2 as SASEGT. In DNA form, the CDR3 reads TGTGCCAGCAGAGAAACAGGGTCCTATGGCTACACCTTC. It translates to CASRETGSYGYTF.

In its sample, this clonotype was seen many times. CDR3 in DNA: TGTGCCAGCAGCTTCGGGGGAAGCACAGATACGCAGTATTTT. Its translation is CASSFGGSTDTQYF. This rearrangement joins TRBV7-2 to TRBJ2-3; D possibly corresponds to TRBD2 (6 bases). The CDR3 runs to 14 residues. Germline CDR1 is SGHTA and CDR2 is FQGNSA. Trimming removed 3 bases at V and 0 bases at J, with 7 bases between.

V gene TRBV6-1 combines with J gene TRBJ1-6, with 7 bases identical to TRBD1. This CDR3 spans 16 amino acids. J was trimmed by 9 bases and V by 7 bases; bases with no gene match: 15. The germline V gene has CDR1 MNHNS and CDR2 SASEGT. The CDR3 DNA sequence: TGTGCCAGCATAAGCAGGGGGGGTGGCCATAGTTCACCCCTCCACTTT. Translating it yields CASISRGGGHSSPLHF.